These 15 T cell receptor beta chains originate from one sample sequenced in a study of blood T cells in healthy people across ages. The authors ran a second PCR of roughly 6 to 12 cycles using a sample-barcoded 5' primer and a J-beta primer mix. From the 5' RACE reads, TCRdb called clonotypes with MiXCR, one entry per CDR3 protein. The sample consists of about 1.1 million distinct CDR3 sequences, roughly two fifths of them appearing once. Sequenced input: blood. These receptors came from a man younger than 35 in good health.

V gene TRBV12-5 combines with J gene TRBJ2-1; 9 bases are a match to TRBD2. Germline V gene lookup returns CDR1 LGHNT and CDR2 FRNRAP. J lost 5 bases, V lost 0 bases, and 5 bases had no gene match. The CDR3 runs to 16 residues. This chain's CDR3 is CASGLVWASGDNEQFF. The DNA for the CDR3 is TGTGCTAGTGGTTTGGTATGGGCTAGCGGGGACAATGAGCAGTTCTTC.

The rearrangement joins TRBV12-3 or TRBV12-4 to TRBJ2-1; possibly TRBD1 for D (6 bases). The CDR3 totals 10 residues. Trimming pared 5 bases from V and 12 bases from J, leaving 8 bases between. In DNA form, the CDR3 reads TGTGCCAGCAGTCAGGGGACGCAGTTCTTC. Translated, it gives CASSQGTQFF.

The V call is TRBV4-2, the J call TRBJ1-4; 10 bases match TRBD1. The CDR3 covers 16 residues. V lost 4 bases to trimming and J lost 2 bases; unmatched junction nucleotides: 4. Germline values: CDR1 LGHNA, CDR2 YNFKEQ. The chain's CDR3 is CASSPGTGVTNEKLFF. CDR3 DNA sequence: TGTGCCAGCAGCCCCGGGACAGGGGTCACTAATGAAAAACTGTTTTTT.

The chain employs TRBV6-1 and TRBJ1-4; no clear D gene. Germline V gene data show CDR1 as MNHNS and CDR2 as SASEGT. This CDR3 is 13 amino acids long. V gave up 2 bases and J gave up 6 bases, with 7 bases separating them. CDR3 nucleotides: TGTGCCAGCAGTGAACGGGAGGATGAAAAACTGTTTTTT. It codes for CASSEREDEKLFF.

This clonotype was counted between two and nine times. This chain links TRBV6-6 with TRBJ2-1; D is ambiguous. The germline gives CDR1 MNHNY, CDR2 SVGAGI (reference sequence). This CDR3 is 15 amino acids long. V shed 0 bases and J shed 2 bases, with 8 bases lying between them. For the CDR3, the DNA is TGTGCCAGCAGTTACTCGACCGACGCCTACAATGAGCAGTTCTTC. It is translated as CASSYSTDAYNEQFF.

This clonotype was seen a few times. The chain uses TRBV6-5 and TRBJ1-1; TRBD1 might be the D (5 bases). This CDR3 contains 15 residues. The V gene's germline CDR1 is MNHEY and CDR2 SVGAGI. Trimming removed 2 bases from V and 4 bases from J, with 14 bases in between. CDR3 coding DNA: TGTGCCAGCAGTTACGTCTCCAGGGTTGGCACTGAAGCTTTCTTT. Translation: CASSYVSRVGTEAFF.

The chain uses TRBV24-1 and TRBJ1-2; tentatively, D is TRBD1 (5 bases). Germline V gives CDR1 KGHDR, CDR2 SFDVKD. The CDR3 sequence is 11 residues long. The DNA of the CDR3 is TGTGCTCGAGCGGGGGGGTCGGACTACACCTTC. Its translation is CARAGGSDYTF.

The genes are TRBV2 and TRBJ2-1, with 8 positions matching TRBD2. Germline CDR1 reads SNHLY; CDR2 reads FYNNEI. J lost 5 bases, V lost 3 bases, and 6 bases had no gene match. This CDR3 contains 15 residues. CDR3 region: CASSDMGGGHNEQFF. The CDR3 DNA follows: TGTGCCAGCAGTGATATGGGCGGGGGGCACAATGAGCAGTTCTTC.

The CDR3 DNA follows: TGCAGTGCTAGAGATATGGTTGAATCGAGTGAAAAACTGTTTTTT. Protein sequence: CSARDMVESSEKLFF. The gene calls are TRBV20-1 and TRBJ1-4; D ambiguous. The CDR3 is 15 residues long. Germline V CDR1 and CDR2: DFQATT, SNEGSKA (reference sequence). V lost 0 bases and J 7 bases, leaving 15 bases between the germline ends.

The V call is TRBV12-3 or TRBV12-4, the J call TRBJ1-6; D perhaps matches TRBD1 (5 bases). Trimming pared 5 bases from V and 0 bases from J, leaving 8 bases between. The CDR3 covers 15 residues. The CDR3 sequence: CASSMGGSYNSPLHF. In nucleotides, the CDR3 is TGTGCCAGCAGTATGGGGGGCTCCTATAATTCACCCCTCCACTTT.

This clonotype was recorded a few times. The chain employs TRBV6-6 and TRBJ2-3, with D unresolved. This CDR3 is 14 amino acids long. Per the germline V gene, CDR1 is MNHNY and CDR2 is SVGAGI (reference sequence). V lost 5 bases, J lost 3 bases, and 12 bases lay in between. DNA of the CDR3: TGTGCCAGCAGTCCGCGGACGGAAACAGATACGCAGTATTTT. Translated: CASSPRTETDTQYF.

The chain has TRBV27 and TRBJ1-1; D call uncertain. The V end lost 6 bases, the J end lost 4 bases, and 15 bases lay between the germline ends. The CDR3 sequence is 14 residues long. Germline-derived CDR1 and CDR2 are MNHEY and SMNVEV (reference sequence). The CDR3 protein is CASSSRNVGTEAFF. The CDR3 bases are TGTGCCAGCAGCTCTCGTAATGTGGGCACTGAAGCTTTCTTT.

The chain recombines TRBV5-1 with TRBJ2-5, with 14 bases identical to TRBD2. CDR3 size: 15 residues. In germline, CDR1 is SGHRS, CDR2 YFSETQ. V was clipped by 4 bases and J by 11 bases; unmatched bases: 10. CDR3 nucleotide sequence: TGCGCCAGCAGCACGGGACTAGCGGGGGAAAATGAGCAGTACTTC. This sequence encodes CASSTGLAGENEQYF.

The rearrangement joins TRBV7-3 to TRBJ2-1; 7 bases fit TRBD2. CDR3 length: 16 residues. The germline V gene has CDR1 SGHTA and CDR2 FQGTGA. Trimming removed 6 bases from V and 7 bases from J; junction bases left unmatched: 15. CDR3 in DNA: TGTGCCAGCAGTTACGAATCTGGGGAGGGGAGGAATGAGCAGTTCTTC. It specifies CASSYESGEGRNEQFF.

This clonotype was seen once. The chain employs TRBV20-1 and TRBJ2-5, with 7 bases aligning to TRBD2. Germline V gene lookup returns CDR1 DFQATT and CDR2 SNEGSKA (reference sequence). This CDR3 has 15 amino acids. V lost 0 bases, J lost 1 base, and 5 bases stayed unmatched. The CDR3 protein is CSARDLAAAQETQYF. The CDR3 coding sequence is TGCAGTGCTAGAGATCTAGCGGCGGCCCAAGAGACCCAGTACTTC.